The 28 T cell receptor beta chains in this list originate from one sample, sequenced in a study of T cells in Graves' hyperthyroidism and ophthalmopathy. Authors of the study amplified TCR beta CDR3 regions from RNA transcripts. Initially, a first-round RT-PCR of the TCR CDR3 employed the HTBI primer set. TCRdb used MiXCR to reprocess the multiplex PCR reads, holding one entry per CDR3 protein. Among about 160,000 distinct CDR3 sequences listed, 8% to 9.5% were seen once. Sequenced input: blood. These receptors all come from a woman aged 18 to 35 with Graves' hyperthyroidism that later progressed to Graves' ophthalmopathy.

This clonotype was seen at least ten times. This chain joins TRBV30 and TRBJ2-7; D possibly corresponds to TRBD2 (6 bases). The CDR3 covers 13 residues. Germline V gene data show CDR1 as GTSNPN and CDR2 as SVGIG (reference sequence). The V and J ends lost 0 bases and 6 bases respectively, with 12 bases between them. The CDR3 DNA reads TGTGCCTGGAGTGTCGTGGAGGGAGCCGAGCAGTACTTC. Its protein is CAWSVVEGAEQYF.

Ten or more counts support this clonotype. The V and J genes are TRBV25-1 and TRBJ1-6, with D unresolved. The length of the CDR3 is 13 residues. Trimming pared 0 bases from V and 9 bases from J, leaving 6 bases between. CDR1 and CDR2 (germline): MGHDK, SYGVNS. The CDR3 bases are TGTGCCAGCAGTGAATATGAGGGTTCACCCCTCCACTTT. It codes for CASSEYEGSPLHF.

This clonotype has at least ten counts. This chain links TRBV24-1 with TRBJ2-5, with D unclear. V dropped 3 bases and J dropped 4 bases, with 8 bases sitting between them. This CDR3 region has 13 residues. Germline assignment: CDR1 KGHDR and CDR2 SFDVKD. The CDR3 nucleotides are TGTGCCACCAGTGATCCCCCCACAGAGACCCAGTACTTC. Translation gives CATSDPPTETQYF.

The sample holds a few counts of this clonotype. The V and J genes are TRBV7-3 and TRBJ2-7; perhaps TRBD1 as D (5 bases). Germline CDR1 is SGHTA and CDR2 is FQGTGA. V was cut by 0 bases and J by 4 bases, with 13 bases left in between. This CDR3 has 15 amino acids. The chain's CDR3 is CASSLTGGAEYEQYF. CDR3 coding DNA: TGTGCCAGCAGCTTAACGGGTGGGGCCGAATACGAGCAGTACTTC. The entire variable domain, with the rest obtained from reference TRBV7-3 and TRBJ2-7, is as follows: GAGVSQTPSNKVTEKGKYVELRCDPISGHTALYWYRQSLGQGPEFLIYFQGTGAADDSGLPNDRFFAVRPEGSVSTLKIQRTERGDSAVYLCASSLTGGAEYEQYFGPGTRLTVT.

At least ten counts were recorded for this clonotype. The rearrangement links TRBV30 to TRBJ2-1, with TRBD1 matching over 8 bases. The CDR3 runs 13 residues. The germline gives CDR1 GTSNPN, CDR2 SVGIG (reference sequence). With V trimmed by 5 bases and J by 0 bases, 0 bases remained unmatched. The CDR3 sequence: CAWDRGSYNEQFF. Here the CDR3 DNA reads TGTGCCTGGGACAGGGGCTCCTACAATGAGCAGTTCTTC.

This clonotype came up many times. CDR3: CASTSSGGFETQYF. The CDR3 coding sequence is TGTGCCAGCACCTCTAGCGGGGGCTTTGAGACCCAGTACTTC. The chain employs TRBV6-1 and TRBJ2-5; 10 nucleotides line up with TRBD2. V was pared by 7 bases and J by 5 bases, with 7 bases of the junction left unmatched. The CDR3 loop spans 14 amino acids. In germline, CDR1 is MNHNS, CDR2 SASEGT.

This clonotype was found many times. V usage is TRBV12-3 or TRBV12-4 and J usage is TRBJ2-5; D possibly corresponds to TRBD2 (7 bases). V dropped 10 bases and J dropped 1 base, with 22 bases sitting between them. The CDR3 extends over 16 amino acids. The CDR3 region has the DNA TGTGCCATAACGACGGGGGGCCTGTGGGGCCAAGAGACCCAGTACTTC. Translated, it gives CAITTGGLWGQETQYF.

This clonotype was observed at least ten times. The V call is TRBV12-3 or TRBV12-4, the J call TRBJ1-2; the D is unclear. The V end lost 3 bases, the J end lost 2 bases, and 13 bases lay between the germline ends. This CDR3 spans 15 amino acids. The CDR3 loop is CASSFSPGNNYGYTF. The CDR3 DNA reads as TGTGCCAGCAGTTTCAGTCCGGGGAACAACTATGGCTACACCTTC.

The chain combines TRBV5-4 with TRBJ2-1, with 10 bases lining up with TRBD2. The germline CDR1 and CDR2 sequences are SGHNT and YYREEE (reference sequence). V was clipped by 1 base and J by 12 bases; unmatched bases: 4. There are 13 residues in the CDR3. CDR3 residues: CASSLSSGSRQFF. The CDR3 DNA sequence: TGTGCCAGCAGCTTGTCTAGCGGGAGTCGGCAGTTCTTC.

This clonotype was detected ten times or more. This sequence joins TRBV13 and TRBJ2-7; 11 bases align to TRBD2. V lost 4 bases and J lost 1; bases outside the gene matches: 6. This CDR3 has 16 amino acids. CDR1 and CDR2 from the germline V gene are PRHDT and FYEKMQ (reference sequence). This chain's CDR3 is CASSSPSSGGSYEQYF. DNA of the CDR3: TGTGCCAGCAGCTCCCCCTCTAGCGGGGGGTCCTACGAGCAGTACTTC. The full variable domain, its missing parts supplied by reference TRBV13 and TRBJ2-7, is AAGVIQSPRHLIKEKRETATLKCYPIPRHDTVYWYQQGPGQDPQFLISFYEKMQSDKGSIPDRFSAQQFSDYHSELNMSSLELGDSALYFCASSSPSSGGSYEQYFGPGTRLTVT.

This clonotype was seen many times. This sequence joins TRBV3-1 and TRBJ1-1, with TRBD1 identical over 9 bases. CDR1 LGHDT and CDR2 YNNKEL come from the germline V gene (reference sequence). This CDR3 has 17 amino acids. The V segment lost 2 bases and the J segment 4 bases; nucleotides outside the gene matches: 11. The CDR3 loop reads CASSQPNRQGGITEAFF. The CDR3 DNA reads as TGTGCCAGCAGCCAACCGAACCGACAGGGGGGGATCACTGAAGCTTTCTTT.

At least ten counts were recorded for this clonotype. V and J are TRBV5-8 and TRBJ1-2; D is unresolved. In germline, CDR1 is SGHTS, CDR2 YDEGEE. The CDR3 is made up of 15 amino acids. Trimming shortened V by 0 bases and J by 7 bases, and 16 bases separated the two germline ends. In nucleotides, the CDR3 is TGTGCCAGCAGCTTGGGCGCACGGAGGTTTCGTGGCTACACCTTC. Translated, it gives CASSLGARRFRGYTF.

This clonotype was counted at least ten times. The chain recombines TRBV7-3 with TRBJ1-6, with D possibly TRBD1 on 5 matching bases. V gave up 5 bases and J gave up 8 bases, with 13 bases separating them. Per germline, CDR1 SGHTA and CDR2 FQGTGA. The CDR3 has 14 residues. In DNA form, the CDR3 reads TGTGCCAGCAGCCCCGGGGGGTACGATTCACCCCTCCACTTT. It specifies CASSPGGYDSPLHF.

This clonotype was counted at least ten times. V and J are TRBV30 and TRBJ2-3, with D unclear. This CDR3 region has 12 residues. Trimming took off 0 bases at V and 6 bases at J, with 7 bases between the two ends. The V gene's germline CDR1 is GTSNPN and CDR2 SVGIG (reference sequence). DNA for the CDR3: TGTGCCTGGAGTGTAGTTCAGGATACGCAGTATTTT. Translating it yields CAWSVVQDTQYF. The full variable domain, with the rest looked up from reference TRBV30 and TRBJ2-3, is SQTIHQWPATLVQPVGSPLSLECTVEGTSNPNLYWYRQAAGRGLQLLFYSVGIGQISSEVPQNLSASRPQDRQFILSSKKLLLSDSGFYLCAWSVVQDTQYFGPGTRLTVL.

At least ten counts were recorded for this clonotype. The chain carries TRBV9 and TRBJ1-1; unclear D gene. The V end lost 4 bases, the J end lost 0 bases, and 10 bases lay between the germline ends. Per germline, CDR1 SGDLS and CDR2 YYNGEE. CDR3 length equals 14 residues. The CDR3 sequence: CASSQNWVNTEAFF. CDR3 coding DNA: TGTGCCAGCAGCCAGAACTGGGTGAACACTGAAGCTTTCTTT.

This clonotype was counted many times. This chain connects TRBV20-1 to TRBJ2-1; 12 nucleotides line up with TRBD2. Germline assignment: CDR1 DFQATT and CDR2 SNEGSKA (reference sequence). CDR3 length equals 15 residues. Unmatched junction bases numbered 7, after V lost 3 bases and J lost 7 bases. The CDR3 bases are TGCAGTGCTAGTGAGTCTAGCGGGGGGGAAAATGAGCAGTTCTTC. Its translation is CSASESSGGENEQFF.

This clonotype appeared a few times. Here the CDR3 DNA reads TGTGCCAGCGGCGAGAGGGCGCAAGAGACCCAGTACTTC. This codes for CASGERAQETQYF. J is TRBJ2-5 and V is TRBV5-4; tentatively, D is TRBD2 (5 bases). Germline-derived CDR1 and CDR2 are SGHNT and YYREEE (reference sequence). The CDR3 is made up of 13 amino acids. V was shortened by 7 bases and J by 2 bases, with 12 bases between the two germline ends.

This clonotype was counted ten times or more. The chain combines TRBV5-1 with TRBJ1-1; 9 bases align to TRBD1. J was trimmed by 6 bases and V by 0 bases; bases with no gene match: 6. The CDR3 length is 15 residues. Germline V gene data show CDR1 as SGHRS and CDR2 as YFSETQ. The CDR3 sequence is CASSLAGQGSSEAFF. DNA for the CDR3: TGCGCCAGCAGCTTGGCCGGACAGGGGAGTTCTGAAGCTTTCTTT.

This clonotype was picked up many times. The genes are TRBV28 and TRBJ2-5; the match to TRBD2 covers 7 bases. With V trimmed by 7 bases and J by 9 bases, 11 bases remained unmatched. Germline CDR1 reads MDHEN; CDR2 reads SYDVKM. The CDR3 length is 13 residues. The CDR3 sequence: CASTPNSRGAQYF. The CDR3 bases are TGTGCCAGCACCCCGAACAGCCGGGGGGCCCAGTACTTC. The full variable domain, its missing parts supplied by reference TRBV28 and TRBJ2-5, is DVKVTQSSRYLVKRTGEKVFLECVQDMDHENMFWYRQDPGLGLRLIYFSYDVKMKEKGDIPEGYSVSREKKERFSLILESASTNQTSMYLCASTPNSRGAQYFGPGTRLLVL.

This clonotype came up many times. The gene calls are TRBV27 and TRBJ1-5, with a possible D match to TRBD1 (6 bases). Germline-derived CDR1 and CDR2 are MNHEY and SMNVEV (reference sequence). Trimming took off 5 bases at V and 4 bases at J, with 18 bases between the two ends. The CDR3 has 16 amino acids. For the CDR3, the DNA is TGTGCCAGCAGTGCCATCTCCAGGGGAATAAATCAGCCCCAGCATTTT. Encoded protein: CASSAISRGINQPQHF.

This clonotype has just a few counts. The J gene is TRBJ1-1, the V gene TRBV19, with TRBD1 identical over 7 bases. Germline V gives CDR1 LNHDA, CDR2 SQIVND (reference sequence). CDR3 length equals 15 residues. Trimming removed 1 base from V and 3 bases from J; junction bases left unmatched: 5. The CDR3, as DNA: TGTGCCAGTAGTATAGGGACAGGAGCTGACACTGAAGCTTTCTTT. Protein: CASSIGTGADTEAFF.

CDR3 in DNA: TGTGCCAGCAGACGTACGGACAGAGAACTTAATTCACCCCTCCACTTT. Its protein is CASRRTDRELNSPLHF. The genes are TRBV5-4 and TRBJ1-6, with D possibly TRBD1 on 6 matching bases. Trimming removed 5 bases at V and 6 bases at J, with 18 bases between. CDR3 length equals 16 residues. CDR1 and CDR2 (germline): SGHNT, YYREEE (reference sequence).

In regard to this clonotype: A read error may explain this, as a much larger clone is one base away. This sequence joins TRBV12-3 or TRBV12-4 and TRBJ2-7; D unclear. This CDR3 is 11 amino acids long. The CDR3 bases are TGTACCAGCAGTGGCCTTCACGAGCAGTACTTC. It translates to CTSSGLHEQYF.

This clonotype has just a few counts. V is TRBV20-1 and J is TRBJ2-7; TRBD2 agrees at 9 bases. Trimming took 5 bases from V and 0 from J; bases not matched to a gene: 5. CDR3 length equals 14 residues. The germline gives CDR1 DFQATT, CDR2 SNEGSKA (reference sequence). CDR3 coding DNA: TGCAGTGCTTTATTTAGCGGGAGCTCCTACGAGCAGTACTTC. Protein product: CSALFSGSSYEQYF.

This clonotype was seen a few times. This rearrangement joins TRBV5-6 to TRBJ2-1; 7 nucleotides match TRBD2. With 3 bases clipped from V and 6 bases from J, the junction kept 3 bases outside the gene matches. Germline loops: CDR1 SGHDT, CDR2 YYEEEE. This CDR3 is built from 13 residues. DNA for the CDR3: TGTGCCAGCAGCTGGGGGGGAGCCAATGAGCAGTTCTTC. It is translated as CASSWGGANEQFF.

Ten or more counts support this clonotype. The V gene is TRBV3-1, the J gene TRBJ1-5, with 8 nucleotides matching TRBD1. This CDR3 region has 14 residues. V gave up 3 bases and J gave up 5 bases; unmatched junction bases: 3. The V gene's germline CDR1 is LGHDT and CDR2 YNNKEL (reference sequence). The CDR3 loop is CASSQGQDHQPQHF. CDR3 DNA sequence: TGTGCCAGCAGCCAGGGACAGGACCATCAGCCCCAGCATTTT.

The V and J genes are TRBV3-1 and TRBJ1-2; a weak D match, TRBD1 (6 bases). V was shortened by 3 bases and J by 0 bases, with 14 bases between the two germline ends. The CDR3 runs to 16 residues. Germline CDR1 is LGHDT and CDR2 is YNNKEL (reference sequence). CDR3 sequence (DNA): TGTGCCAGCAGCCATCCGGCAGGGGCATCTAACTATGGCTACACCTTC. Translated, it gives CASSHPAGASNYGYTF.

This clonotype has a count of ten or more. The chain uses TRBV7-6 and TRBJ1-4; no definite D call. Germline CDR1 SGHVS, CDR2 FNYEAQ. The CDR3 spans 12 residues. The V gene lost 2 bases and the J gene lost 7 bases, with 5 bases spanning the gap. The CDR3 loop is CASSLFREKLFF. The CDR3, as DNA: TGTGCCAGCAGCTTATTTCGTGAAAAACTGTTTTTT.